Each of the 16 T cell receptor beta chains below was sequenced from the same sample in a study of beta chain features in type 1 diabetes. Expressed TCRB transcripts were sequenced because the entire RNA isolate underwent reverse transcription. Using immunoSEQ multiplex PCR, the repertoire was profiled, and TCRdb retains in-frame clones only, with some absent. The sample consists of roughly 170,000 clones, about 13% of them appearing once. The specimen sequenced was central memory CD4+ T cells from blood. The receptors were gathered from a woman under 30 in good health.

For the CDR3, the DNA is TGCAGTTTACAGTTCGGGACAGGGGGCCATGAGCAGTTCTTC. It codes for CSLQFGTGGHEQFF. The chain uses TRBV29-1 and TRBJ2-1; 12 bases align to TRBD1. The CDR3 sequence is 14 residues long. The germline CDR1 and CDR2 sequences are SQVTM and ANQGSEA.

This clone was found a few times. The chain is built from TRBV7-2 and TRBJ1-2; D is ambiguous. The CDR3 is 14 amino acids. Germline V lookup: CDR1 SGHTA, CDR2 FQGNSA. The V and J ends lost 2 bases and 6 bases respectively, with 13 bases between them. The chain's CDR3 is CASSLNWGGDGYTF. The CDR3 coding sequence is TGTGCCAGCAGCTTAAATTGGGGAGGTGATGGCTACACCTTC.

The chain combines TRBV5-1 with TRBJ2-7; D unclear. CDR1 and CDR2 from the germline V gene are SGHRS and YFSETQ. The CDR3 loop spans 15 amino acids. V was clipped by 0 bases and J by 2 bases, with 12 bases between them. This CDR3 reads CASSLDRAPAYEQYF. For the CDR3, the DNA is TGCGCCAGCAGCTTGGACAGAGCCCCAGCCTACGAGCAGTACTTC. The entire variable domain, with the rest obtained from reference TRBV5-1 and TRBJ2-7, is as follows: KAGVTQTPRYLIKTRGQQVTLSCSPISGHRSVSWYQQTPGQGLQFLFEYFSETQRNKGNFPGRFSGRQFSNSRSEMNVSTLELGDSALYLCASSLDRAPAYEQYFGPGTRLTVT.

The rearrangement links TRBV7-2 to TRBJ2-3, with 7 bases that match TRBD2. The CDR3 extends over 16 amino acids. CDR1 and CDR2 (germline): SGHTA, FQGNSA. Losses at the gene ends were 5 bases for V and 3 bases for J; bases not matched to a gene: 11. For the CDR3, the DNA is TGTGCCAGCAGCCCACAAGCGGGAAAAAAGACAGATACGCAGTATTTT. This encodes CASSPQAGKKTDTQYF.

The CDR3, as DNA: TGTGCCAGCATTCGGGGTTGGAGCAATCAGCCCCAGCATTTT. Its translation is CASIRGWSNQPQHF. V gene TRBV28 combines with J gene TRBJ1-5; D not certain. The germline gives CDR1 MDHEN, CDR2 SYDVKM. Trimming removed 7 bases from V and 1 base from J, with 11 bases in between. The CDR3 has 14 amino acids.

The rearrangement links TRBV7-2 to TRBJ2-7, with D uncertain. The germline V and J ends were trimmed by 4 bases and 1 base, with 5 bases remaining between them. This CDR3 spans 12 amino acids. The germline V gene encodes CDR1 SGHTA and CDR2 FQGNSA. The CDR3 protein is CASSSNSYEQYF. The CDR3 nucleotides are TGTGCCAGCAGCTCCAATTCCTACGAGCAGTACTTC.

This clone was seen more than once but under ten times. This chain links TRBV6-1 with TRBJ1-5; no clear D gene. Trimming pared 9 bases from V and 4 bases from J, leaving 13 bases between. The CDR3 length is 13 residues. Germline V gene sequence: CDR1 MNHNS, CDR2 SASEGT. The chain's CDR3 is CASETSGNQPQHF. CDR3 sequence (DNA): TGTGCCAGTGAAACCTCAGGTAATCAGCCCCAGCATTTT.

The CDR3: CASSGTSGRTDTQYF. The CDR3, as DNA: TGTGCCAGCAGTGGTACTAGCGGGAGAACAGATACGCAGTATTTT. V is TRBV25-1 and J is TRBJ2-3, with TRBD2 matching over 11 bases. Trimming took 4 bases from V and 3 from J; bases not matched to a gene: 3. Germline V gene data show CDR1 as MGHDK and CDR2 as SYGVNS. The CDR3 contains 15 residues.

Note on this clone: An end of the junction differs from the germline gene, which may be a read error. The V gene is TRBV27, the J gene TRBJ2-7, with 7 bases fitting TRBD2. The length of the CDR3 is 12 residues. Germline CDR1 and CDR2: MNHEY and SMNVEV (reference sequence). For the CDR3, the DNA is TGTGCCAGCAGTTTACCCCGGGGAGGGTCCAACTTC. It encodes CASSLPRGGSNF.

This chain links TRBV11-2 with TRBJ1-1; 8 bases fit TRBD1. The germline V gene encodes CDR1 SGHAT and CDR2 FQNNGV. The CDR3 sequence is 13 residues long. The V gene end was trimmed by 1 base and the J gene end by 10 bases; junction bases not matched to a gene: 5. CDR3 sequence reads: CASSLGQQGGAFF. CDR3 sequence (DNA): TGTGCCAGCAGCTTAGGGCAACAGGGGGGAGCTTTCTTT.

This clone was seen a handful of times. The chain joins TRBV5-1 to TRBJ1-4, with a tentative D call TRBD1 (6 bases). The CDR3 spans 15 residues. Germline V gene data show CDR1 as SGHRS and CDR2 as YFSETQ. V gave up 0 bases and J gave up 4 bases, with 10 bases separating them. The CDR3 loop is CASSLDGRGNEKLFF. The CDR3 DNA follows: TGCGCCAGCAGCTTGGACGGCAGGGGTAATGAAAAACTGTTTTTT. The full variable domain, rest sourced from reference TRBV5-1 and TRBJ1-4, is KAGVTQTPRYLIKTRGQQVTLSCSPISGHRSVSWYQQTPGQGLQFLFEYFSETQRNKGNFPGRFSGRQFSNSRSEMNVSTLELGDSALYLCASSLDGRGNEKLFFGSGTQLSVL.

This clone was observed a handful of times. This chain links TRBV5-1 with TRBJ2-1; 10 nucleotides match TRBD2. Germline V gene sequence: CDR1 SGHRS, CDR2 YFSETQ. The J segment lost 6 bases and the V segment lost 2 bases, leaving 8 bases of the junction unmatched. The CDR3 is 16 amino acids. The CDR3 DNA is TGCGCCAGCAGCTTAACTCTAGCGGGAGTAAGCAATGAGCAGTTCTTC. Its translation: CASSLTLAGVSNEQFF.

This clone was observed a few times. The chain combines TRBV15 with TRBJ2-3; TRBD1 matches at 9 bases. The CDR3 is 16 residues long. CDR1 is LNHNV, CDR2 YYDKDF, per germline (reference sequence). V shed 1 base and J 3 bases; nucleotides not matched to a gene: 5. The CDR3 reads CATSRGTGVGTDTQYF. The CDR3 DNA reads as TGTGCCACCAGCAGAGGGACAGGGGTTGGGACAGATACGCAGTATTTT.

V usage is TRBV7-2 and J usage is TRBJ2-5; 8 bases are shared with TRBD2. V dropped 4 bases and J dropped 7; count of bases not matched to a gene: 5. The germline CDR1 and CDR2 sequences are SGHTA and FQGNSA. The CDR3 is made up of 13 amino acids. The CDR3 spells CASSSTSEGTQYF. For the CDR3, the DNA is TGTGCCAGCAGCTCGACTAGCGAAGGGACCCAGTACTTC.

This clone has just a few counts. V gene TRBV6-1 combines with J gene TRBJ2-3; 8 bases line up with TRBD1. The CDR3 covers 14 residues. After removal of 6 bases from V and 2 bases from J, the junction contained 4 bases not matched to a gene. Germline lookup yields CDR1 MNHNS and CDR2 SASEGT. CDR3 DNA: TGTGCCAGCAGAGATCAGGGGGCCACAGATACGCAGTATTTT. It specifies CASRDQGATDTQYF.

This clone was seen only a few times. The V gene is TRBV13, the J gene TRBJ2-7; tentative D call: TRBD1 (6 bases). The V end was cut by 4 bases, the J end by 6 bases, with 19 bases between. The CDR3 has 15 amino acids. Germline V gene sequence: CDR1 PRHDT, CDR2 FYEKMQ (reference sequence). Here the CDR3 DNA reads TGTGCCAGCAGCTCTACCGGGACAATGCCTCGCGAGCAGTACTTC. Protein sequence: CASSSTGTMPREQYF. Supplemented by reference TRBV13 and TRBJ2-7, the full variable domain reads AAGVIQSPRHLIKEKRETATLKCYPIPRHDTVYWYQQGPGQDPQFLISFYEKMQSDKGSIPDRFSAQQFSDYHSELNMSSLELGDSALYFCASSSTGTMPREQYFGPGTRLTVT.